The 5 T cell receptor beta chains in this list originate from one sample, sequenced in a study of blood T cell repertoires in COVID-19. Sequencing was performed with immunoSEQ multiplex PCR; in TCRdb, only in-frame clones are kept and a portion is missing. The sample shows 60,000 or so clones, 72% of them seen only once. Sequenced sample: PBMCs or T cells enriched from blood (not recorded which). These receptors came from an older woman who had been exposed to COVID-19.

V usage is TRBV2 and J usage is TRBJ1-2, with 7 bases that match TRBD1. This CDR3 region has 16 residues. Trimming removed 4 bases from V and 4 bases from J; junction bases left unmatched: 12. The germline V gene has CDR1 SNHLY and CDR2 FYNNEI. CDR3 loop: CASSGVDRAYTYGYTF. The CDR3 DNA reads TGTGCCAGCAGTGGGGTAGACAGGGCCTACACCTATGGCTACACCTTC. Full variable domain (remainder filled in from reference TRBV2 and TRBJ1-2): EPEVTQTPSHQVTQMGQEVILRCVPISNHLYFYWYRQILGQKVEFLVSFYNNEISEKSEIFDDQFSVERPDGSNFTLKIRSTKLEDSAMYFCASSGVDRAYTYGYTFGSGTRLTVV.

The chain links TRBV28 to TRBJ2-6; the D gene is possibly TRBD1 (6 bases). The CDR3 runs to 16 residues. The V gene's germline CDR1 is MDHEN and CDR2 SYDVKM. V lost 5 bases and J lost 0, with 11 bases in between. The CDR3 nucleotides are TGTGCCAGCAGTGCCTCAGGGGCCTCTGGGGCCAACGTCCTGACTTTC. This translates into CASSASGASGANVLTF.

The sample holds one count of this clone. The chain links TRBV27 to TRBJ2-5; TRBD2 matches at 8 bases. With V trimmed by 4 bases and J by 4 bases, 11 bases remained unmatched. The CDR3 extends over 16 amino acids. CDR1 is MNHEY, CDR2 SMNVEV, per germline (reference sequence). The CDR3 spells CASSSAPRAGAETQYF. The CDR3 region has the DNA TGTGCCAGCAGTTCCGCCCCTCGAGCGGGAGCAGAGACCCAGTACTTC.

The chain recombines TRBV6-5 with TRBJ2-2, with D hard to call. Trimming took off 2 bases at V and 7 bases at J, with 2 bases between the two ends. Germline CDR1 and CDR2: MNHEY and SVGAGI. The CDR3 sequence is 11 residues long. As DNA, the CDR3 is TGTGCCAGCAGTTACCTCGGGGAGCTGTTTTTT. It specifies CASSYLGELFF.

The chain uses TRBV5-1 and TRBJ2-2; 8 bases line up with TRBD2. V shed 0 bases, J shed 0 bases, and the junction held 4 bases outside the gene matches. This CDR3 contains 17 residues. CDR1 is SGHRS and CDR2 is YFSETQ in the germline V gene. The CDR3 region has the DNA TGCGCCAGCAGCTTGGCCTTAGCGGGGACGAACACCGGGGAGCTGTTTTTT. Translating it yields CASSLALAGTNTGELFF.